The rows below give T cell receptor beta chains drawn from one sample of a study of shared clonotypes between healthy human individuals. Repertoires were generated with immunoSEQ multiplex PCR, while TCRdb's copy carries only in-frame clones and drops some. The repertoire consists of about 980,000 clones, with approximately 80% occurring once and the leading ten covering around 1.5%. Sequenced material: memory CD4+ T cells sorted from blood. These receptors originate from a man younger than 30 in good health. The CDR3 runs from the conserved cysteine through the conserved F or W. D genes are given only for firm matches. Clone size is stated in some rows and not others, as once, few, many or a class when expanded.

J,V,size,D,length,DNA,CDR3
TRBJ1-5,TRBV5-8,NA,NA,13,TGTGCCAGCAGCTTGGAGAGGGGACAGCCCCAGCATTTT,CASSLERGQPQHF
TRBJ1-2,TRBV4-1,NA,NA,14,TGCGCCAGCAGCCAAGGGACAGCTAACTATGGCTACACCTTC,CASSQGTANYGYTF
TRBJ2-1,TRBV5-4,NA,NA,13,TGTGCCAGCAGCTACGATCCTAGCCAGGAGCAGTTCTTC,CASSYDPSQEQFF
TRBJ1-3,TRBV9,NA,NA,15,TGTGCCAGCAGCCCCTCCGGGTGGGCTGGAAACACCATATATTTT,CASSPSGWAGNTIYF
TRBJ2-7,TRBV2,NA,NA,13,TGTGCCAGCGATAGTGTGGGTGGTCACGAGCAGTACTTC,CASDSVGGHEQYF
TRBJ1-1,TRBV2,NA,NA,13,TGTGCCAGCACAGGACAGAAGAACACTGAAGCTTTCTTT,CASTGQKNTEAFF
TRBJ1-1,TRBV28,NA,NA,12,TGTGCCAGCAGTCCCTCGAGGACTGAAGCTTTCTTT,CASSPSRTEAFF
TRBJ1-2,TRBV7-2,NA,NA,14,TGTGCCAGCAGCCTAAAGGAACAGGGTACTTCGGTCACCTTC,CASSLKEQGTSVTF
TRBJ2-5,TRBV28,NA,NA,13,TGTGCCAGCAGCAGCCTGGGTAAAGAGACCCAGTACTTC,CASSSLGKETQYF
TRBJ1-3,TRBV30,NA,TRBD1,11,TGTGCCTGGAGTGCAGGGGGCACCATATATTTT,CAWSAGGTIYF
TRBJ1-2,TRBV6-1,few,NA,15,TGTGCCAGCAGTGAATCTTGGGCCGGGAACTATGGCTACACCTTC,CASSESWAGNYGYTF
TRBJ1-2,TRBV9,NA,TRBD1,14,TGTGCCAGCAGCGAACAGGGGGTTAGCTATGGCTACACCTTC,CASSEQGVSYGYTF
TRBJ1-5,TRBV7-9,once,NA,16,TGTGCCAGCAGCTTATCGGGCAGTTATAGCAATCAGCCCCAGCATTTT,CASSLSGSYSNQPQHF
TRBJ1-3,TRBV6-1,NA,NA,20,TGTGCCAGCAGTGTCCGAAACCCTAAACCAGGGAGGGCCTCTGGAAACACCATATATTTT,CASSVRNPKPGRASGNTIYF
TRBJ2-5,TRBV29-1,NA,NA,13,TGCAGCGCAAACAGGAACGCCCAAGAGACCCAGTACTTC,CSANRNAQETQYF
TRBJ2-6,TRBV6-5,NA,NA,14,TGTGCCAGCAGACAGAACTCTGGGGCCAACGTCCTGACTTTC,CASRQNSGANVLTF
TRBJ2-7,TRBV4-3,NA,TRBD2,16,TGCGCCAGCAGCCTCGGACTAGCGGGAGCTTCCTACGAGCAGTACTTC,CASSLGLAGASYEQYF
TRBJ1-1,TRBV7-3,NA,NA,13,TGTGCCAGCAGCTCTGACGGGAACACTGAAGCTTTCTTT,CASSSDGNTEAFF
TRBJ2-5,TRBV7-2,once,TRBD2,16,TGTGCCAGCAGCTTAGCGTCGCTAGCGGGAGGAGAGACCCAGTACTTC,CASSLASLAGGETQYF
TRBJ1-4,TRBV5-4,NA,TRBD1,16,TGTGCCAGCAGCTTCGGACAGGGGGGAGTTAATGAAAAACTGTTTTTT,CASSFGQGGVNEKLFF
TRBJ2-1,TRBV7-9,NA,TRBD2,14,TGTGCCAGCAGCTTACTAGCGGTAGGCTATGAGCAGTTCTTC,CASSLLAVGYEQFF
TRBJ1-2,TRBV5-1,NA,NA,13,TGCGCCAGCAGCGGGGGTCTGAACTATGGCTACACCTTC,CASSGGLNYGYTF
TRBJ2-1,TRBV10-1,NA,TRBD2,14,TGCGCCAGCAGTGACGGGGGGGGGTACAATGAGCAGTTCTTC,CASSDGGGYNEQFF
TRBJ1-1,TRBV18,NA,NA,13,TGTGCCAGCTCACCGAACGTTAACACTGAAGCTTTCTTT,CASSPNVNTEAFF
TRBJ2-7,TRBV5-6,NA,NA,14,TGTGCCAGCAGCTTACAGGGAATCCCCTACGAGCAGTACTTC,CASSLQGIPYEQYF
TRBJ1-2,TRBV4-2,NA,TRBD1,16,TGTGCCAGCAGCCTCGAGCCGGGACAGGGAAACTATGGCTACACCTTC,CASSLEPGQGNYGYTF
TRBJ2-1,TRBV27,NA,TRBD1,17,TGTGCCAGCAGTTGGAGGACAGGGCCTACCTTCTACAATGAGCAGTTCTTC,CASSWRTGPTFYNEQFF
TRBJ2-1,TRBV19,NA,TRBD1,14,TGTGCCAGTAGTATAAGGGGACAGGGCGCTGAGCAGTTCTTC,CASSIRGQGAEQFF
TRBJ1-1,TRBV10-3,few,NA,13,TGTGCCATCAGTGTGATCATGAACACTGAAGCTTTCTTT,CAISVIMNTEAFF
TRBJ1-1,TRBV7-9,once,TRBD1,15,TGTGCCAGCAGCCCTAGACAGGGACCGAACACTGAAGCTTTCTTT,CASSPRQGPNTEAFF
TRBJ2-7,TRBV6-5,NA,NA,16,TGTGCCAGCAGTTCTGTTTTCAGGGGTACGGTCTACGAGCAGTACTTC,CASSSVFRGTVYEQYF
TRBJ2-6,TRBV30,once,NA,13,TGTGCCTGGAGTCGAGGAGGGGCCAACGTCCTGACTTTC,CAWSRGGANVLTF
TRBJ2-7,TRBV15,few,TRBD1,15,TGTGCCACCAGCAGAGATGGGGGACAGGGCTACGAGCAGTACTTC,CATSRDGGQGYEQYF
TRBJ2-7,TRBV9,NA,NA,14,TGTGCCAGCAGCGTAGGACAATCCTCCTACGAGCAGTACTTC,CASSVGQSSYEQYF
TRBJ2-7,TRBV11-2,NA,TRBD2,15,TGTGCCAGCAGCCCTTTAGCGGGGAGGTTTTACGAGCAGTACTTC,CASSPLAGRFYEQYF
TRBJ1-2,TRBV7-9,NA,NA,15,TGTGCCAGCAGTACCCTACTACGAAGTACTTATGGCTACACCTTC,CASSTLLRSTYGYTF
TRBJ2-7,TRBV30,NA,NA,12,TGTGCCTGGGTGGCGGGGAGGACCGAGCAGTACTTC,CAWVAGRTEQYF
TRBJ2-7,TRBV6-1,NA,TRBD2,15,TGTGCCAGCAGTGTGGCACTAGCGGGATTCTACGAGCAGTACTTC,CASSVALAGFYEQYF
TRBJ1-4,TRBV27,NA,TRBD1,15,TGTGCCAGCAGTTTGGGGCAGGGGGCGAGGGAAAAACTGTTTTTT,CASSLGQGAREKLFF
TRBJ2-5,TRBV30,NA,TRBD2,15,TGTGCCTGGAGTGTAGAACTAGCGGGAGGCGGGCCCCAGTACTTC,CAWSVELAGGGPQYF
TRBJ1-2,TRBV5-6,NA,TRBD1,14,TGTGCCAGCAGCTCTGGACAGGGGAACTATGGCTACACCTTC,CASSSGQGNYGYTF
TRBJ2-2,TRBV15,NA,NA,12,TGTGCCACCAGCAGGGAATCTGGGGAGCTGTTTTTT,CATSRESGELFF
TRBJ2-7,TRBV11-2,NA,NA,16,TGTGCCAGCAGCCCAGTTTCTGGGGTGAGCTCCTACGAGCAGTACTTC,CASSPVSGVSSYEQYF
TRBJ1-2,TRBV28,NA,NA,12,TGTGCCAGCAGTTTCCCCCCCCGGGGCTACACCTTC,CASSFPPRGYTF
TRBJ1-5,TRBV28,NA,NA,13,TGTGCCAGCAGTTTTCAAGGTTTTCAGCCCCAGCATTTT,CASSFQGFQPQHF
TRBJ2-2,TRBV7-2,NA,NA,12,TGTGCCAGCAGCTCCCCTCCCGGGGAGCTGTTTTTT,CASSSPPGELFF
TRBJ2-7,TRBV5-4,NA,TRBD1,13,TGTGCCAGCAGCTCAGGGGGACGGGACGAGCAGTACTTC,CASSSGGRDEQYF
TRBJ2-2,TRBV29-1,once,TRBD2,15,TGCAGCGTTGAACGGGGACTAGGGAACACCGGGGAGCTGTTTTTT,CSVERGLGNTGELFF
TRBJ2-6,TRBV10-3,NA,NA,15,TGTGCCATCAGTGCCCAGGGGACCGGGGCCAACGTCCTGACTTTC,CAISAQGTGANVLTF